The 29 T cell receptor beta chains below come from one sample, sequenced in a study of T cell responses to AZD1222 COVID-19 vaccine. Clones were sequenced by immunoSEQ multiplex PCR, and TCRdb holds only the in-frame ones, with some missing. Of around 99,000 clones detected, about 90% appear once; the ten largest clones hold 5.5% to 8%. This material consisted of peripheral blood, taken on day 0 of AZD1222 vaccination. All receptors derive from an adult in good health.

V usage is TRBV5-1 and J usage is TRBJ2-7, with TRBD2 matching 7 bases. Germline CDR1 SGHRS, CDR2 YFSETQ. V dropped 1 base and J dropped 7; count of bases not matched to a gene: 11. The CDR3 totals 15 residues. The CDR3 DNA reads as TGCGCCAGCAGCTTGTTGGGACTATCCCCCTCGGAGCAGTACTTC. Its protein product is CASSLLGLSPSEQYF. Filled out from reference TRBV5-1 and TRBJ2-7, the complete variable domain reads KAGVTQTPRYLIKTRGQQVTLSCSPISGHRSVSWYQQTPGQGLQFLFEYFSETQRNKGNFPGRFSGRQFSNSRSEMNVSTLELGDSALYLCASSLLGLSPSEQYFGPGTRLTVT.

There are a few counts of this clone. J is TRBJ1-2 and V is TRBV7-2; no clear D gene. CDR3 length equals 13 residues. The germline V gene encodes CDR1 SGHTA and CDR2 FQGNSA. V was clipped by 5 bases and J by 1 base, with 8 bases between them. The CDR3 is CASSLGDNYGYTF. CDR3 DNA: TGTGCCAGCAGCCTCGGGGATAACTATGGCTACACCTTC.

The chain's CDR3 is CASSLGGRSETQYF. The CDR3, as DNA: TGTGCCAGCAGCTTAGGCGGGAGATCAGAGACCCAGTACTTC. The chain uses TRBV7-3 and TRBJ2-5; TRBD2 matches 7 bases. Germline lookup yields CDR1 SGHTA and CDR2 FQGTGA. The CDR3 has 14 amino acids. With 2 bases clipped from V and 4 bases from J, the junction kept 4 bases outside the gene matches.

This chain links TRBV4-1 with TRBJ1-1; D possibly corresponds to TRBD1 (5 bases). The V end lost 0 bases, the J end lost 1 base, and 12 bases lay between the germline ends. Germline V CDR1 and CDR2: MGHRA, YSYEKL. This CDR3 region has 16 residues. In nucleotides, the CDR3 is TGCGCCAGCAGCCAAGATATCAGGGACTGGAACACTGAAGCTTTCTTT. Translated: CASSQDIRDWNTEAFF.

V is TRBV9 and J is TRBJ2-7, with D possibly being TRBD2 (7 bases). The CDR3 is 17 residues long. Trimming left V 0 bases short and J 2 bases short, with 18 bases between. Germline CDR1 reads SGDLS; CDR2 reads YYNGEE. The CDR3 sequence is CASSVDSGASGPYEQYF. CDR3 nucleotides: TGTGCCAGCAGCGTAGATTCAGGGGCTAGCGGTCCCTACGAGCAGTACTTC.

The CDR3 DNA follows: TGTGCCAGCTCACCACTATACGGCTGTGTAGGCTCTGGGGCCAACGTCCTGACTTTC. Its protein product is CASSPLYGCVGSGANVLTF. V gene TRBV18 combines with J gene TRBJ2-6; D is uncertain. This CDR3 is 19 amino acids long. Germline CDR1 is KGHSH and CDR2 is LQKENI. The V and J ends lost 1 base and 0 bases respectively, with 16 bases between them. The whole variable domain, remainder taken from reference TRBV18 and TRBJ2-6, is NAGVMQNPRHLVRRRGQEARLRCSPMKGHSHVYWYRQLPEEGLKFMVYLQKENIIDESGMPKERFSAEFPKEGPSILRIQQVVRGDSAAYFCASSPLYGCVGSGANVLTFGAGSRLTVL.

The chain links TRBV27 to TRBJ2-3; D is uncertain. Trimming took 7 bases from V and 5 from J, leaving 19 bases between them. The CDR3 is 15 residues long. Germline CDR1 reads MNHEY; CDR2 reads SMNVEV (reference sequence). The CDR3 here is CASKPPRRFGDTQYF. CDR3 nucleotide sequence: TGTGCCAGCAAACCACCGAGGCGGTTCGGAGATACGCAGTATTTT.

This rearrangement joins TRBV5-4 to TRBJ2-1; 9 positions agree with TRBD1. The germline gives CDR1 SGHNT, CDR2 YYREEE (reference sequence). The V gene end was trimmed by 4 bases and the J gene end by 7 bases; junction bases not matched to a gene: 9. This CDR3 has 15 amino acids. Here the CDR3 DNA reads TGTGCCAGCAGCCTGGACAGGGGTTCCGGAAATGAGCAGTTCTTC. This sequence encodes CASSLDRGSGNEQFF.

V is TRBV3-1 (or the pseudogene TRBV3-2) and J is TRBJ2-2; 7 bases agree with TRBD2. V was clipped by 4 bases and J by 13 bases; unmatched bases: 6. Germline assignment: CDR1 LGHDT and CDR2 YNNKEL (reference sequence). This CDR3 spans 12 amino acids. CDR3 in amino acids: CASSRKGGRLFF. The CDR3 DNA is TGTGCCAGCAGCCGGAAGGGAGGGAGGCTGTTTTTT.

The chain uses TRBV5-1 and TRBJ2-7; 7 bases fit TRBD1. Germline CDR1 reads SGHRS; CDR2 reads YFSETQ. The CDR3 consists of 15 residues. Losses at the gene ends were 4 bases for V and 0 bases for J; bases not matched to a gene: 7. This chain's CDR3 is CASSEVRDSSYEQYF. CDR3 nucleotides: TGCGCCAGCAGCGAAGTCCGGGACAGCTCCTACGAGCAGTACTTC.

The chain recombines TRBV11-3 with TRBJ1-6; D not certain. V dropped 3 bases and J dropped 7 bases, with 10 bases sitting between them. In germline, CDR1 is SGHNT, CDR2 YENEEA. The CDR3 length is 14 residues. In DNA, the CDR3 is TGTGCCAGCAGCTTTAACAGCGCGAATTCACCCCTCCACTTT. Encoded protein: CASSFNSANSPLHF.

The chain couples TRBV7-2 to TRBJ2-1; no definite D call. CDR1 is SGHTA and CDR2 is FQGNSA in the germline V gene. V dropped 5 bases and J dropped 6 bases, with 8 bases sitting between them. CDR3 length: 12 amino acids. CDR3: CASSKYRNEQFF. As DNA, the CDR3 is TGTGCCAGCAGCAAATATCGCAATGAGCAGTTCTTC.

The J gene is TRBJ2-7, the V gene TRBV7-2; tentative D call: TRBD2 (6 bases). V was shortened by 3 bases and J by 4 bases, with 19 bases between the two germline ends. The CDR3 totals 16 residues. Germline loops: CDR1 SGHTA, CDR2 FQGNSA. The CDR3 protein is CASSLGLQGREYEQYF. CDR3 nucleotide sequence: TGTGCCAGCAGCTTGGGACTGCAGGGTCGAGAGTACGAGCAGTACTTC.

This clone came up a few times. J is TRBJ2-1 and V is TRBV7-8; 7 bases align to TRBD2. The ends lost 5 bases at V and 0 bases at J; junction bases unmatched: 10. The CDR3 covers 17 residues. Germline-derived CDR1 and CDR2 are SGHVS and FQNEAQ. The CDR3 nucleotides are TGTGCCAGCAGCCTTTCTAGCGGAGGCAGCTCCTACAATGAGCAGTTCTTC. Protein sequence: CASSLSSGGSSYNEQFF.

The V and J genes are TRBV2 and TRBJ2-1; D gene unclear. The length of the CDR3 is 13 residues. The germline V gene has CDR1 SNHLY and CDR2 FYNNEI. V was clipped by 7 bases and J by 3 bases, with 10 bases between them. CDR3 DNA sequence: TGTGCCAGCAAGTTAGGGATCTACAATGAGCAGTTCTTC. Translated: CASKLGIYNEQFF.

CDR3 coding DNA: TGCGCCAGCAGCTTGCTGGCTAGCGGGAGGTCAGATACGCAGTATTTT. This codes for CASSLLASGRSDTQYF. The chain links TRBV5-1 to TRBJ2-3; 11 bases agree with TRBD2. Losses at the gene ends were 1 base for V and 4 bases for J; bases not matched to a gene: 5. The CDR3 covers 16 residues. Germline V CDR1 and CDR2: SGHRS, YFSETQ.

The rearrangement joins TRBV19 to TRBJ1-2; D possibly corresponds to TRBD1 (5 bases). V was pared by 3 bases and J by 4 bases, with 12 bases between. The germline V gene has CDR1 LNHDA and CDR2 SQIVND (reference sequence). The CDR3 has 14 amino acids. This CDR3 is CASSISTELYGYTF. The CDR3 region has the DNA TGTGCCAGTAGTATCTCGACAGAGCTCTATGGCTACACCTTC.

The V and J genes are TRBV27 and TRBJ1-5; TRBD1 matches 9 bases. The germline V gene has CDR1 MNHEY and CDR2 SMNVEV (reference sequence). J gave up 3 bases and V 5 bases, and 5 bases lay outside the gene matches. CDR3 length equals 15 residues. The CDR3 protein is CASSAGTGNNQPQHF. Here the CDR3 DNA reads TGTGCCAGCAGTGCCGGGACAGGGAACAATCAGCCCCAGCATTTT.

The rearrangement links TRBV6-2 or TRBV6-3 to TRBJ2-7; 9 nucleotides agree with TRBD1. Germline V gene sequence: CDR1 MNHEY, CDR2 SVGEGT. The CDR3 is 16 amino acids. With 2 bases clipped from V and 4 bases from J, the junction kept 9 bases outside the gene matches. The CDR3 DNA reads TGTGCCAGCAGTTACCCAACAGACAGGGGGATTTACGAGCAGTACTTC. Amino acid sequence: CASSYPTDRGIYEQYF.

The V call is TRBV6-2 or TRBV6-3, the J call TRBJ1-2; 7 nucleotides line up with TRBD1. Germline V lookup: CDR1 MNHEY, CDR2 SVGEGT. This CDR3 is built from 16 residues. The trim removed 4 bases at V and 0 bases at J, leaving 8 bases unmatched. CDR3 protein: CASSSPGQESNYGYTF. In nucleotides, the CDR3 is TGTGCCAGCAGTTCTCCAGGACAGGAGTCTAACTATGGCTACACCTTC.

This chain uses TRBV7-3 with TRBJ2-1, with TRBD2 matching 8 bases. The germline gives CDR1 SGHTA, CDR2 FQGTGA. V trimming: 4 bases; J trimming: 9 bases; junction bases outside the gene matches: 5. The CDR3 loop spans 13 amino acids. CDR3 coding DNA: TGTGCCAGCAGCTCCCTCCGGGGGGGTGAGCAGTTCTTC. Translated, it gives CASSSLRGGEQFF.

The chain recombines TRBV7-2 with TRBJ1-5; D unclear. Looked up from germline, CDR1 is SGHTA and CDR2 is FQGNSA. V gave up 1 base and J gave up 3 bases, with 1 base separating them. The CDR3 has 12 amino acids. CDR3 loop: CASSLDNQPQHF. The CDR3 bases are TGTGCCAGCAGCTTAGACAATCAGCCCCAGCATTTT. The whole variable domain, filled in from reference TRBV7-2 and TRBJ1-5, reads GAGVSQSPSNKVTEKGKDVELRCDPISGHTALYWYRQSLGQGLEFLIYFQGNSAPDKSGLPSDRFSAERTGGSVSTLTIQRTQQEDSAVYLCASSLDNQPQHFGDGTRLSIL.

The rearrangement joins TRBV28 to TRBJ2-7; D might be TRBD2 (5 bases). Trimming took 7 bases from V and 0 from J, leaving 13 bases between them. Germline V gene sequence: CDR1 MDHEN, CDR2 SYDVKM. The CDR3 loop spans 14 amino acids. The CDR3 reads CASIGWGVSYEQYF. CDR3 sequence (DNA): TGTGCCAGCATAGGGTGGGGAGTCTCCTACGAGCAGTACTTC.

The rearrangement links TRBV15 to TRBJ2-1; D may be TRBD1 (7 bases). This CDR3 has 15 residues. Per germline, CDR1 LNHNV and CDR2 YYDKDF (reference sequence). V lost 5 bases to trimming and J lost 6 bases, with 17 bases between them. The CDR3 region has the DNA TGTGCCACCAGCTCGCCCCAGGGGGGTGTCAATGAGCAGTTCTTC. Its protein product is CATSSPQGGVNEQFF.

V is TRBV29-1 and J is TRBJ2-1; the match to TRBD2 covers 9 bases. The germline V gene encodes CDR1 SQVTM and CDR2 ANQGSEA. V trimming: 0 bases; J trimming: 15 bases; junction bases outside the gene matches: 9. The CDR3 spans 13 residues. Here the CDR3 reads CSVEEGAGGTRFF. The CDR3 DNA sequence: TGCAGCGTTGAAGAAGGAGCGGGAGGTACTCGGTTCTTC.

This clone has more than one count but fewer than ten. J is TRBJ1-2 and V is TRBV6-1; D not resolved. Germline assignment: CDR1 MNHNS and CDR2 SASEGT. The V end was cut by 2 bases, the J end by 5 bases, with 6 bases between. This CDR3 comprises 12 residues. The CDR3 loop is CASSEIGYGYTF. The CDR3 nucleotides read TGTGCCAGCAGTGAAATCGGGTATGGCTACACCTTC.

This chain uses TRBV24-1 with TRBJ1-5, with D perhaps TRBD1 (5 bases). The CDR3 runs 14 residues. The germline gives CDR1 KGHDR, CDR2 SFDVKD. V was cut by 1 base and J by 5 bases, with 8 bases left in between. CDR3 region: CATSDFGTDQPQHF. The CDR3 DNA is TGTGCCACCAGTGATTTTGGGACCGATCAGCCCCAGCATTTT.

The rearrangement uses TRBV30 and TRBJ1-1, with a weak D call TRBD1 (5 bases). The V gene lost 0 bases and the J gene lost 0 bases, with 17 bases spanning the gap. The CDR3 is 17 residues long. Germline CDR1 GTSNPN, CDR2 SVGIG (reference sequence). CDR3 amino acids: CAWSVMGTWGMNTEAFF. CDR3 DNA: TGTGCCTGGAGTGTAATGGGGACCTGGGGGATGAACACTGAAGCTTTCTTT.

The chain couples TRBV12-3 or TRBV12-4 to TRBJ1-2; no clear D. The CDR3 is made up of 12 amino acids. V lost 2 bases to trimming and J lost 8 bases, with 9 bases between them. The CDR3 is CASSLLREGYTF. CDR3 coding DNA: TGTGCCAGCAGTTTACTCCGGGAGGGCTACACCTTC.